This TCR beta chain is drawn from a study of CD8+ T cells in alopecia areata. General observations from the study: When scalp samples are sequenced, resident alphabeta T cells of normal skin are also captured.

Alopecia areata patients provided lesional scalp punch biopsies and peripheral blood, both collected for the study. CDR3 length equals 13 residues. CDR1 and CDR2 from the germline V gene are MNHEY and SMNVEV (reference sequence). After removal of 6 bases from V and 8 bases from J, the junction contained 7 bases not matched to a gene. The sequencing template was cDNA reverse transcribed from extracted RNA. Only in-frame clones appear in the TCRdb table, and some are missing; sequencing was by immunoSEQ multiplex PCR. The profile shows 150,000 or so clones, approximately 53% of them singletons. In the case of this clone: What it binds is not known.

The V and J genes are TRBV27 and TRBJ1-2, with 9 positions matching TRBD1. This specimen consisted of CD8+ T cells sorted from blood, obtained at week 0. This clonotype was obtained from a human donor with alopecia areata. As DNA, the CDR3 is TGTGCCAGCAGCATCGACAGGGGGGCCGGCTACACCTTC. Its protein is CASSIDRGAGYTF.